Sequencing of this T cell receptor beta chain was carried out in a study of cytomegalovirus exposure and HLA in healthy donors. This clone appeared a few times. The study ran its PCR with 60 Vbeta and 13 Jbeta primers. Libraries were prepared by immunoSEQ multiplex PCR; TCRdb keeps only in-frame clonotypes and omits some of them. The sample contains approximately 220,000 clones, around 76% of which appear only once. With V trimmed by 0 bases and J by 3 bases, 7 bases remained unmatched. The CDR3 contains 17 residues. Germline CDR1 is MGHRA and CDR2 is YSYEKL. This receptor was taken from a man in his late teens or twenties in good health and CMV-seronegative. Sequenced input: PBMCs. V usage is TRBV4-1 and J usage is TRBJ2-1; 8 nucleotides match TRBD2. CDR3 protein: CASSQDRGGVIYNEQFF. The DNA for the CDR3 is TGCGCCAGCAGCCAAGATCGGGGGGGAGTAATCTACAATGAGCAGTTCTTC.